This T cell receptor beta chain was recovered during a study of Ad26.COV2.S vaccination and SARS-CoV-2 variants. Sequencing used immunoSEQ multiplex PCR; TCRdb keeps in-frame clones, though not all of them. The sample contains under 300,000 clones, around 88% of which appear only once. This clone was seen more than once but under ten times. Antigen specificity is unknown. The sample's treatment: 15 to 20 received Ad26.COV2.S at low or high dose, single or two shots; about 5 received placebo; per-sample allocation not given. After the first vaccine or placebo injection, samples were drawn on day 63. Findings of the study overall: Marked by substantial breadth, spike-specific CD8+ and CD4+ T cell responses were reportedly seen after vaccination.

The sequencing used peripheral blood, collected in a trial of Ad26.COV2.S vaccine versus placebo. The TCR originated in a person between 18 and 65 years old who received the Ad26.COV2.S COVID-19 vaccine or a placebo.

The CDR3 DNA reads as TGTGCCAGCAGCTTCCTCGGTGCCAGCGGTAAATACAATGAGCAGTTCTTC. This encodes CASSFLGASGKYNEQFF. This chain uses TRBV11-2 with TRBJ2-1; D possibly corresponds to TRBD2 (5 bases). The CDR3 contains 17 residues. Trimming pared 3 bases from V and 4 bases from J, leaving 19 bases between. Germline loops: CDR1 SGHAT, CDR2 FQNNGV.